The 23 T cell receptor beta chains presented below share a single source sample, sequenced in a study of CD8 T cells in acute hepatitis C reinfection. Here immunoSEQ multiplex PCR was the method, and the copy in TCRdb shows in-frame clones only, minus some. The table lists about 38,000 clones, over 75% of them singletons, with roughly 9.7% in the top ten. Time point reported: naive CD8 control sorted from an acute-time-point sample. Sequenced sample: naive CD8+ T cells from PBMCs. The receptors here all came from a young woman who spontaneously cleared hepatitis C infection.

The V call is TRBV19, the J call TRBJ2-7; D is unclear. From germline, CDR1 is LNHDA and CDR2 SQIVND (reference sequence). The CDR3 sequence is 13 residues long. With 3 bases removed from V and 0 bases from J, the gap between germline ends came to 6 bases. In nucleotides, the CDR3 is TGTGCCAGTAGTATTTTCCACTCCTACGAGCAGTACTTC. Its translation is CASSIFHSYEQYF. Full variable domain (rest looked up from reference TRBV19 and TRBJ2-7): DGGITQSPKYLFRKEGQNVTLSCEQNLNHDAMYWYRQDPGQGLRLIYYSQIVNDFQKGDIAEGYSVSREKKESFPLTVTSAQKNPTAFYLCASSIFHSYEQYFGPGTRLTVT.

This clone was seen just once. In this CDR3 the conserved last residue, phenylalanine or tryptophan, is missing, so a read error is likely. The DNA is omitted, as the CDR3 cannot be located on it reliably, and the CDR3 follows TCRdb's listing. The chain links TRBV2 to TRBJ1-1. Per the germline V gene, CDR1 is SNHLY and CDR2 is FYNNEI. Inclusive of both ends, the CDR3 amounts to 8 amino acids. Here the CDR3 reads CASSGSAL.

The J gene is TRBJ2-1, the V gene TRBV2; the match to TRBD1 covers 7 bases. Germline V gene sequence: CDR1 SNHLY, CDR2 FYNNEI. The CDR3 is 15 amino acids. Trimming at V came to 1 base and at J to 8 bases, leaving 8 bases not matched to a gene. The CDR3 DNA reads TGTGCCAGCAGTGAAGGGCAGGGGGTCTGGGATGAGCAGTTCTTC. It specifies CASSEGQGVWDEQFF. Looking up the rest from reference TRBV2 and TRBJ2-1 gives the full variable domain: EPEVTQTPSHQVTQMGQEVILRCVPISNHLYFYWYRQILGQKVEFLVSFYNNEISEKSEIFDDQFSVERPDGSNFTLKIRSTKLEDSAMYFCASSEGQGVWDEQFFGPGTRLTVL.

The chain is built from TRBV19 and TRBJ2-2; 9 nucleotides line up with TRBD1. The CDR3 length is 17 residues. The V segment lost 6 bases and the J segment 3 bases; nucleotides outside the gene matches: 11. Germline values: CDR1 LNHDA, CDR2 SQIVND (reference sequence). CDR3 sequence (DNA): TGTGCCAGTAGAACGGGACAGGGAGGGGTATACACCGGGGAGCTGTTTTTT. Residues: CASRTGQGGVYTGELFF. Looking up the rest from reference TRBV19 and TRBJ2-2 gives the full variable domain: DGGITQSPKYLFRKEGQNVTLSCEQNLNHDAMYWYRQDPGQGLRLIYYSQIVNDFQKGDIAEGYSVSREKKESFPLTVTSAQKNPTAFYLCASRTGQGGVYTGELFFGEGSRLTVL.

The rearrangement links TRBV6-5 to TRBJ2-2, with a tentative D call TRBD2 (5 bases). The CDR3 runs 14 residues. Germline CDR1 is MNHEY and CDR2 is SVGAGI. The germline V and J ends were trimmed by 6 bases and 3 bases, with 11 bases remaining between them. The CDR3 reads CASSPRGDTGELFF. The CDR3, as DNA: TGTGCCAGCAGCCCCCGGGGAGACACCGGGGAGCTGTTTTTT.

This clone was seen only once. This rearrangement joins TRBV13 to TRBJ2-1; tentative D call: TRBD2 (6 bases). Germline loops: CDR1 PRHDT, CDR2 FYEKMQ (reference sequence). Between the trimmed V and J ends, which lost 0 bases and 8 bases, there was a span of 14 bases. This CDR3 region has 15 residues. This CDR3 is CASSLGPRLDHEQFF. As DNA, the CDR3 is TGTGCCAGCAGCTTAGGCCCACGACTAGACCATGAGCAGTTCTTC.

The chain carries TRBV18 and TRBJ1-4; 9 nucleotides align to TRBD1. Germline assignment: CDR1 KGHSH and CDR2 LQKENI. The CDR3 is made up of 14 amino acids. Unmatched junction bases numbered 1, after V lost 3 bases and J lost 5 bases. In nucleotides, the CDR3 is TGTGCCAGCTCACCTGGGACAGGGAATGAAAAACTGTTTTTT. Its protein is CASSPGTGNEKLFF.

CDR3 sequence reads: CAISAARADSNQPQHF. CDR3 DNA sequence: TGTGCCATCAGTGCTGCCCGTGCGGATAGCAATCAGCCCCAGCATTTT. The rearrangement links TRBV10-3 to TRBJ1-5; no firm D call. This CDR3 comprises 16 residues. The V gene's germline CDR1 is ENHRY and CDR2 SYGVKD. The V gene lost 4 bases and the J gene lost 0 bases, with 13 bases spanning the gap.

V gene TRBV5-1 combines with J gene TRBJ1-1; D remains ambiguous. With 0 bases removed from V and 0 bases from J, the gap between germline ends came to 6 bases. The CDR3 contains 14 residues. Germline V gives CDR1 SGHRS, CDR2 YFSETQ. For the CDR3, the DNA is TGCGCCAGCAGCTTGGACGAAATGAACACTGAAGCTTTCTTT. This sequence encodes CASSLDEMNTEAFF.

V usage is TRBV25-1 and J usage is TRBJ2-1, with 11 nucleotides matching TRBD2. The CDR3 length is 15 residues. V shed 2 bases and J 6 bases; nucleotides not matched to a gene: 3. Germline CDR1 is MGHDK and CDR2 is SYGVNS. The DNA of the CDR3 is TGTGCCAGCAGTGAAATCCTAGCGGGAGGCAATGAGCAGTTCTTC. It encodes CASSEILAGGNEQFF.

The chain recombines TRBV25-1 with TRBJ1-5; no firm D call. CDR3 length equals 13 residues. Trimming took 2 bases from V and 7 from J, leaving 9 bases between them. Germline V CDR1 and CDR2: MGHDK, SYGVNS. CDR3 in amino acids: CASSERDAQPQHF. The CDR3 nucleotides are TGTGCCAGCAGTGAACGAGATGCCCAGCCCCAGCATTTT.

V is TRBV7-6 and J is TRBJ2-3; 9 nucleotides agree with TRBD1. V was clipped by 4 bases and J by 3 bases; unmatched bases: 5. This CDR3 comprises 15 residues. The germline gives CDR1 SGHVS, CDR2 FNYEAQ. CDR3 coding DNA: TGTGCCAGCAGCTCCGCGGGGACAGGGACAGATACGCAGTATTTT. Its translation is CASSSAGTGTDTQYF.

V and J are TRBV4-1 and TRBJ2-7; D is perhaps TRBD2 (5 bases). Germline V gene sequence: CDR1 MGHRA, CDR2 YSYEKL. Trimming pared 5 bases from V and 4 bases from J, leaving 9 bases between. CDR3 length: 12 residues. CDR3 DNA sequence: TGCGCCAGCAGCTCCTCGGGATACGAGCAGTACTTC. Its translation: CASSSSGYEQYF.

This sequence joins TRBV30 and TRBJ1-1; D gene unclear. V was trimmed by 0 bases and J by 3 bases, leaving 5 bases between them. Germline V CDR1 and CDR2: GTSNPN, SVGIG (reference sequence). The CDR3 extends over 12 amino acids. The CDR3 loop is CAWSVIDTEAFF. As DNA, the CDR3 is TGTGCCTGGAGTGTAATTGACACTGAAGCTTTCTTT.

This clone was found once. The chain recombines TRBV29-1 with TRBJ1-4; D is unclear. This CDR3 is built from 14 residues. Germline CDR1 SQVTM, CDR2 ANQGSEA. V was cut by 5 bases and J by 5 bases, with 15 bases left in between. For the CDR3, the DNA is TGCAGCGTTATAGAGGGTCTCGAGAATGAAAAACTGTTTTTT. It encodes CSVIEGLENEKLFF.

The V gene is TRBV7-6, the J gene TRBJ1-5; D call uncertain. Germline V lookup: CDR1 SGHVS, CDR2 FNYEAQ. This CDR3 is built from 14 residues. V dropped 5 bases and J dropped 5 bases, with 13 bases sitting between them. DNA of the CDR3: TGTGCCAGCAGCCTCGGACCAGATCATCAGCCCCAGCATTTT. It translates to CASSLGPDHQPQHF.

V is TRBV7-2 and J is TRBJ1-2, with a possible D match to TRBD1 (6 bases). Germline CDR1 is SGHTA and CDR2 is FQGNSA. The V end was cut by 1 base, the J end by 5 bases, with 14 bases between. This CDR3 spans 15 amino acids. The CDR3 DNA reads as TGTGCCAGCAGCTTAGAAGTTGGGGGGGCTTATGGCTACACCTTC. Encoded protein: CASSLEVGGAYGYTF.

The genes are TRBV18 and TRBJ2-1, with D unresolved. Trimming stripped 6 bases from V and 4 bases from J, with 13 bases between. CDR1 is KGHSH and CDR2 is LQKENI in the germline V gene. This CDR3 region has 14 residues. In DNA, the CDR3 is TGTGCCAGCTCCCCCATGACCGATTACAATGAGCAGTTCTTC. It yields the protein CASSPMTDYNEQFF.

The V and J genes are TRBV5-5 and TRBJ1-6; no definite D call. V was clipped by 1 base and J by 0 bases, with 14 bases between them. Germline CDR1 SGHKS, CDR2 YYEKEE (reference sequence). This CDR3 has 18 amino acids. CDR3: CASSLRYGSSSYNSPLHF. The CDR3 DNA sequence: TGTGCCAGCAGCTTGCGGTACGGCTCGAGCTCCTATAATTCACCCCTCCACTTT.

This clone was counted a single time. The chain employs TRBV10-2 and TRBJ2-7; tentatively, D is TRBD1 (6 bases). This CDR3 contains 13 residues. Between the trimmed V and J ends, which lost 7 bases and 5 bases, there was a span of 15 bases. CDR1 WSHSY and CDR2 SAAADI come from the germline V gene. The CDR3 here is CASNLQGMNEQYF. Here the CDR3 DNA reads TGCGCCAGCAACTTACAGGGAATGAACGAGCAGTACTTC.

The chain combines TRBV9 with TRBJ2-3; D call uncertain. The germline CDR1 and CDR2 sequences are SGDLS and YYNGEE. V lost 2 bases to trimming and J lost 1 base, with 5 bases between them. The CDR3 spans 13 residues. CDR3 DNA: TGTGCCAGCAGCGTCGGAGGCACAGATACGCAGTATTTT. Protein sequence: CASSVGGTDTQYF.

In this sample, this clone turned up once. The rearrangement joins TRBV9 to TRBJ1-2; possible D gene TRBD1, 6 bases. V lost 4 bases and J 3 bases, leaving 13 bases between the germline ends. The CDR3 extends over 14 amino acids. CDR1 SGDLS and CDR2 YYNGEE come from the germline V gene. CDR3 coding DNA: TGTGCCAGCAGCTCAGGGGTCCCGGACTATGGCTACACCTTC. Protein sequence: CASSSGVPDYGYTF.

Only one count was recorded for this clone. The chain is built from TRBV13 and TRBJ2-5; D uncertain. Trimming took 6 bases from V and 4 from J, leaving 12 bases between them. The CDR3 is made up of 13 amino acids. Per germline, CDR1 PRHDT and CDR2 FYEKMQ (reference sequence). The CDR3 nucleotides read TGTGCCAGCAGACCCCTTAATGGAGAGACCCAGTACTTC. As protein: CASRPLNGETQYF.